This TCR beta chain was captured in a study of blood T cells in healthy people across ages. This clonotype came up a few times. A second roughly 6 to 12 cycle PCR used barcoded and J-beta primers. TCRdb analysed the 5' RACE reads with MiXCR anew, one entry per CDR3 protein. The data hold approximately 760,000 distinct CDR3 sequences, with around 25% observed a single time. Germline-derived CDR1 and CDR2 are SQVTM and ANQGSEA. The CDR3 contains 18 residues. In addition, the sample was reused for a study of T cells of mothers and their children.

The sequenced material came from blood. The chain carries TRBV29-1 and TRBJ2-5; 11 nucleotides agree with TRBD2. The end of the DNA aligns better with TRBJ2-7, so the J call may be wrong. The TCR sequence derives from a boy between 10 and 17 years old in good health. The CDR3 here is CSVEDAPTGTSGYYEQYF. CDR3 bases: TGCAGCGTTGAAGATGCACCGACCGGGACTAGCGGTTACTACGAGCAGTACTTC.